What follows are 30 T cell receptor beta chains derived from one specimen sequenced in a study of blood T cell repertoires in COVID-19. Assay: immunoSEQ multiplex PCR; the TCRdb copy retains only in-frame clones and omits some. The sample shows 300,000 to 500,000 clones, nearly 90% of them seen only once. The sample was PBMCs or T cells enriched from blood (not recorded which). The receptors come from a woman aged 40 to 55 with acute COVID-19.

The chain joins TRBV7-9 to TRBJ1-2, with D possibly being TRBD1 (6 bases). The V end lost 5 bases, the J end lost 5 bases, and 12 bases lay between the germline ends. The CDR3 totals 13 residues. Per germline, CDR1 SEHNR and CDR2 FQNEAQ (reference sequence). In nucleotides, the CDR3 is TGTGCCAGCAGCACCACAGGGTATTATGGCTACACCTTC. Encoded protein: CASSTTGYYGYTF.

The V call is TRBV21-1, the J call TRBJ1-2. TRBV21-1 is marked as a pseudogene. This CDR3 has 11 residues. The CDR3 bases are TGTGCCAGCAGCAAAGTGCGGGGCTACACCTTC. This gives the protein CASSKVRGYTF.

The chain has TRBV5-6 and TRBJ2-5, with no clear D. The CDR3 extends over 14 amino acids. The V gene lost 3 bases and the J gene lost 0 bases, with 9 bases spanning the gap. Germline V lookup: CDR1 SGHDT, CDR2 YYEEEE. This CDR3 is CASSSITYQETQYF. In DNA, the CDR3 is TGTGCCAGCAGCTCTATCACTTACCAAGAGACCCAGTACTTC.

The rearrangement uses TRBV9 and TRBJ2-3; D is perhaps TRBD1 (5 bases). The V end lost 3 bases, the J end lost 4 bases, and 9 bases lay between the germline ends. Germline CDR1 is SGDLS and CDR2 is YYNGEE. This CDR3 contains 13 residues. CDR3 DNA sequence: TGTGCCAGCAGCGGGGGCTGGGCAGATACGCAGTATTTT. This gives the protein CASSGGWADTQYF.

A few counts support this clone. The chain carries TRBV4-1 and TRBJ2-3; TRBD2 is a possible D gene (6 bases). Trimming took 5 bases from V and 1 from J, leaving 19 bases between them. CDR3 size: 17 residues. Germline loops: CDR1 MGHRA, CDR2 YSYEKL. The CDR3 nucleotides read TGCGCCAGCAGCACCGTTGGGGGGACTCCTCGCACAGATACGCAGTATTTT. Its translation is CASSTVGGTPRTDTQYF.

This rearrangement joins TRBV4-1 to TRBJ2-3; 9 nucleotides match TRBD2. The CDR3 consists of 16 residues. The junction had 23 bases not matched to a gene; V was cut back by 7 bases and J by 15 bases. Germline CDR1 MGHRA, CDR2 YSYEKL. The CDR3 DNA follows: TGCGCCAGCACCACCCCCTTTCGGAGCGGGGGGACCTCCTTTTATTTT. Amino acids: CASTTPFRSGGTSFYF.

The gene calls are TRBV2 and TRBJ2-2, with 7 bases lining up with TRBD1. Trimming removed 7 bases from V and 1 base from J; junction bases left unmatched: 3. Per the germline V gene, CDR1 is SNHLY and CDR2 is FYNNEI. The CDR3 is 14 amino acids. The CDR3 spells CASNRQGNTGELFF. In DNA, the CDR3 is TGTGCCAGCAACAGACAGGGGAACACCGGGGAGCTGTTTTTT.

This chain connects TRBV7-8 to TRBJ1-2; D gene uncertain. V lost 0 bases to trimming and J lost 8 bases, with 10 bases between them. The CDR3 loop spans 13 amino acids. CDR1 is SGHVS, CDR2 FQNEAQ, per germline. This chain's CDR3 is CASSLAQALGYTF. Written as DNA, the CDR3 is TGTGCCAGCAGCTTAGCGCAGGCACTCGGCTACACCTTC. The full variable domain, rest sourced from reference TRBV7-8 and TRBJ1-2, is GAGVSQSPRYKVAKRGQDVALRCDPISGHVSLFWYQQALGQGPEFLTYFQNEAQLDKSGLPSDRFFAERPEGSVSTLKIQRTQQEDSAVYLCASSLAQALGYTFGSGTRLTVV.

The gene calls are TRBV11-2 and TRBJ2-7; TRBD2 aligns across 12 bases. J lost 2 bases, V lost 5 bases, and 13 bases had no gene match. CDR1 and CDR2 (germline): SGHAT, FQNNGV. The CDR3 runs to 18 residues. The CDR3 here is CASSRTSPSGGVPYEQYF. CDR3 nucleotides: TGTGCCAGCAGCAGAACCTCTCCTAGCGGGGGGGTCCCCTACGAGCAGTACTTC.

The chain combines TRBV20-1 with TRBJ1-2, with 10 bases identical to TRBD1. Germline-derived CDR1 and CDR2 are DFQATT and SNEGSKA (reference sequence). CDR3 length equals 11 residues. V lost 3 bases to trimming and J lost 12 bases; unmatched junction nucleotides: 4. The CDR3 coding sequence is TGCAGTGCTAGGACAGGGGGCCGTGACACCTTC. This encodes CSARTGGRDTF.

The chain couples TRBV6-5 to TRBJ2-5; TRBD2 aligns across 9 bases. The CDR3 spans 14 residues. Germline CDR1 is MNHEY and CDR2 is SVGAGI. V dropped 6 bases and J dropped 3; count of bases not matched to a gene: 5. The CDR3 loop is CASSFSGGKETQYF. In nucleotides, the CDR3 is TGTGCCAGCAGCTTTAGCGGGGGTAAAGAGACCCAGTACTTC.

V and J are TRBV10-2 and TRBJ2-6, with 11 nucleotides matching TRBD1. J gave up 3 bases and V 5 bases, and 9 bases lay outside the gene matches. The CDR3 spans 18 residues. The V gene's germline CDR1 is WSHSY and CDR2 SAAADI. The CDR3 is CASSKDRGPLNGANVLTF. CDR3 in DNA: TGCGCCAGCAGTAAGGACAGGGGGCCCCTTAATGGGGCCAACGTCCTGACTTTC.

The chain couples TRBV3-1 (or the pseudogene TRBV3-2) to TRBJ1-3; 7 nucleotides match TRBD1. Per the germline V gene, CDR1 is LGHDT and CDR2 is YNNKEL (reference sequence). CDR3 size: 16 residues. V lost 1 base and J lost 0; bases outside the gene matches: 3. CDR3 DNA sequence: TGTGCCAGCAGCCAAGCCAGGGACAGCTCTGGAAACACCATATATTTT. Residues: CASSQARDSSGNTIYF.

The gene calls are TRBV27 and TRBJ2-3, with D tentatively TRBD2 (6 bases). Trimming removed 7 bases at V and 0 bases at J, with 14 bases between. This CDR3 spans 15 amino acids. Germline V lookup: CDR1 MNHEY, CDR2 SMNVEV (reference sequence). CDR3 nucleotides: TGTGCCAGCACCTTGCGCGGGGCTAGCACAGATACGCAGTATTTT. Protein: CASTLRGASTDTQYF.

This clone was detected only a few times. The V gene is TRBV15, the J gene TRBJ1-2; 8 positions agree with TRBD1. Germline V gene sequence: CDR1 LNHNV, CDR2 YYDKDF (reference sequence). This CDR3 has 14 amino acids. Trimming cost V 0 bases and J 9 bases; bases outside gene matches: 6. The CDR3 here is CATSRENRGSSYTF. The DNA for the CDR3 is TGTGCCACCAGCAGAGAGAACAGGGGGAGCAGCTACACCTTC. The entire variable domain, with the rest obtained from reference TRBV15 and TRBJ1-2, is as follows: DAMVIQNPRYQVTQFGKPVTLSCSQTLNHNVMYWYQQKSSQAPKLLFHYYDKDFNNEADTPDNFQSRRPNTSFCFLDIRSPGLGDTAMYLCATSRENRGSSYTFGSGTRLTVV.

The rearrangement links TRBV30 to TRBJ1-4; D is undetermined. CDR1 and CDR2 (germline): GTSNPN, SVGIG (reference sequence). This CDR3 is built from 14 residues. V was cut by 1 base and J by 8 bases, with 14 bases left in between. This chain's CDR3 is CAWSGFGRREKLFF. The CDR3 region has the DNA TGTGCCTGGAGTGGTTTCGGGAGACGAGAAAAACTGTTTTTT.

The chain employs TRBV2 and TRBJ1-5, with 7 bases aligning to TRBD1. The trim removed 6 bases at V and 7 bases at J, leaving 9 bases unmatched. The CDR3 runs 14 residues. The V gene's germline CDR1 is SNHLY and CDR2 FYNNEI. The DNA of the CDR3 is TGTGCCAGCAGGGGAGACAGGGTTAAACAGCCCCAGCATTTT. Residues: CASRGDRVKQPQHF.

The rearrangement links TRBV4-2 to TRBJ2-1, with TRBD2 matching 9 bases. This CDR3 has 19 amino acids. J lost 1 base, V lost 0 bases, and 10 bases had no gene match. Germline CDR1 is LGHNA and CDR2 is YNFKEQ. CDR3 DNA: TGTGCCAGCAGCCAAGATACGAACAAGCGGGGGGTTTCCTACAATGAGCAGTTCTTC. It specifies CASSQDTNKRGVSYNEQFF.

The chain carries TRBV4-1 and TRBJ2-7; D perhaps matches TRBD2 (6 bases). Trimming took 1 base from V and 4 from J, leaving 14 bases between them. There are 15 residues in the CDR3. Germline values: CDR1 MGHRA, CDR2 YSYEKL. This chain's CDR3 is CASSQVGPGVYEQYF. CDR3 nucleotide sequence: TGCGCCAGCAGCCAAGTCGGTCCGGGGGTATACGAGCAGTACTTC.

V and J are TRBV4-1 and TRBJ2-3, with 7 positions matching TRBD2. J gave up 2 bases and V 4 bases, and 12 bases lay outside the gene matches. The germline CDR1 and CDR2 sequences are MGHRA and YSYEKL. This CDR3 has 17 amino acids. CDR3: CASSLAAGTTVTDTQYF. In DNA, the CDR3 is TGCGCCAGCAGCCTCGCCGCCGGGACTACCGTCACAGATACGCAGTATTTT.

For the CDR3, the DNA is TGTGCCAGTAGTATGAACGGGGGGACGACAAACATTCAGTACTTC. It encodes CASSMNGGTTNIQYF. The genes are TRBV19 and TRBJ2-4; 7 nucleotides line up with TRBD2. Germline trimming cut 3 bases from V and 6 bases from J; bases unmatched to any gene: 8. There are 15 residues in the CDR3. Germline V gene lookup returns CDR1 LNHDA and CDR2 SQIVND (reference sequence).

The rearrangement uses TRBV3-1 (or the pseudogene TRBV3-2) and TRBJ2-5; D is perhaps TRBD2 (7 bases). Between the trimmed V and J ends, which lost 4 bases and 4 bases, there was a span of 13 bases. Germline V lookup: CDR1 LGHDT, CDR2 YNNKEL (reference sequence). The CDR3 spans 14 residues. This CDR3 is CASSLGGAGETQYF. In DNA form, the CDR3 reads TGTGCCAGCAGCCTGGGGGGGGCTGGAGAGACCCAGTACTTC.

The chain is built from TRBV10-3 and TRBJ2-5; TRBD1 agrees at 8 bases. CDR1 is ENHRY, CDR2 SYGVKD, per germline. The CDR3 contains 15 residues. V shed 4 bases and J 3 bases; nucleotides not matched to a gene: 7. CDR3 sequence reads: CAISAPGTGKETQYF. CDR3 nucleotide sequence: TGTGCCATCAGTGCACCAGGGACAGGAAAAGAGACCCAGTACTTC.

V is TRBV21-1 and J is TRBJ1-5; whether TRBD1, the table's D call, matches the DNA was not checked. TRBV21-1 is tagged as a pseudogene. The CDR3 is made up of 16 amino acids. CDR3 DNA: TGTGCCAGCGCGGACAGGCGGAGGTGGGGTAATCAGCCCCAGCATTTT. This translates into CASADRRRWGNQPQHF.

This chain joins TRBV15 and TRBJ2-1; 8 nucleotides align to TRBD2. Germline assignment: CDR1 LNHNV and CDR2 YYDKDF (reference sequence). The V gene end was trimmed by 0 bases and the J gene end by 4 bases; junction bases not matched to a gene: 2. The CDR3 covers 15 residues. The chain's CDR3 is CATSRDGGDYNEQFF. The CDR3 coding sequence is TGTGCCACCAGCAGAGACGGGGGGGATTACAATGAGCAGTTCTTC.

This sequence joins TRBV18 and TRBJ1-4; D is undetermined. Trimming pared 3 bases from V and 7 bases from J, leaving 6 bases between. CDR1 KGHSH and CDR2 LQKENI come from the germline V gene. CDR3 length equals 12 residues. CDR3 sequence reads: CASSPPSEKLFF. For the CDR3, the DNA is TGTGCCAGCTCACCGCCGAGTGAAAAACTGTTTTTT.

The genes are TRBV3-1 (or the pseudogene TRBV3-2) and TRBJ2-3; 8 nucleotides align to TRBD2. Germline V CDR1 and CDR2: LGHDT, YNNKEL (reference sequence). With V trimmed by 4 bases and J by 2 bases, 8 bases remained unmatched. This CDR3 has 16 residues. The CDR3 sequence: CASSRTLAGTTDTQYF. CDR3 sequence (DNA): TGTGCCAGCAGCCGCACTTTAGCGGGGACCACAGATACGCAGTATTTT.

The chain is built from TRBV6-5 and TRBJ2-3, with D tentatively TRBD1 (6 bases). This CDR3 has 13 residues. V was cut by 6 bases and J by 3 bases, with 10 bases left in between. Germline CDR1 is MNHEY and CDR2 is SVGAGI. The CDR3 bases are TGTGCCAGCAGCTATACAGGGACAGATACGCAGTATTTT. This translates into CASSYTGTDTQYF.

This clone was seen a few times. This sequence joins TRBV10-3 and TRBJ1-6, with TRBD1 as a possible D gene (6 bases). V lost 8 bases and J lost 4, with 12 bases in between. The CDR3 covers 14 residues. Germline assignment: CDR1 ENHRY and CDR2 SYGVKD. CDR3 in DNA: TGTGCCATCGGAGACAGGCCGTATAATTCACCCCTCCACTTT. Protein: CAIGDRPYNSPLHF.

In this sample, this clone turned up once. The chain uses TRBV6-5 and TRBJ1-4; the match to TRBD1 covers 7 bases. After removal of 7 bases from V and 7 bases from J, the junction contained 6 bases not matched to a gene. CDR3 length: 13 amino acids. Germline loops: CDR1 MNHEY, CDR2 SVGAGI. The CDR3: CASTRGVAEKLFF. The CDR3 DNA sequence: TGTGCCAGCACCAGGGGGGTAGCTGAAAAACTGTTTTTT.